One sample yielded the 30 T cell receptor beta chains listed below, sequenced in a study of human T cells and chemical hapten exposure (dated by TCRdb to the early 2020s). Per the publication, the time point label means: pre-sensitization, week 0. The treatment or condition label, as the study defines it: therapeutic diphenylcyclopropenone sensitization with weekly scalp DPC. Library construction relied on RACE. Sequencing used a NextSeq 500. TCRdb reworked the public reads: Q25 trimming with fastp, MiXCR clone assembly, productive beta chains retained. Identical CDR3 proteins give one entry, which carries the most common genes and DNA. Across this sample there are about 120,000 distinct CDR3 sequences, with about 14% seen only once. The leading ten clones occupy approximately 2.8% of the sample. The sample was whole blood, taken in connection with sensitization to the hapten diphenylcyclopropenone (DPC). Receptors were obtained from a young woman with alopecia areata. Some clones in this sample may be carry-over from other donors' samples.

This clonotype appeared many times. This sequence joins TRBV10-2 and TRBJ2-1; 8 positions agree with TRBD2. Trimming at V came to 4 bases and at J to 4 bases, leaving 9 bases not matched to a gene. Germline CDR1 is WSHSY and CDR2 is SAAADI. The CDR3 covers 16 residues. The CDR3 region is CASSGVDRGGYNEQFF. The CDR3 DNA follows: TGCGCCAGCAGTGGGGTAGACCGGGGGGGATACAATGAGCAGTTCTTC.

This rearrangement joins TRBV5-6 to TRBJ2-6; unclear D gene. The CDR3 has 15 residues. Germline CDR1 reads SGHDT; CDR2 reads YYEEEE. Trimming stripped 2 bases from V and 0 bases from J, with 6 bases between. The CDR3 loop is CASSFRRSGANVLTF. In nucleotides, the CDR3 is TGTGCCAGCAGCTTCAGACGCTCTGGGGCCAACGTCCTGACTTTC.

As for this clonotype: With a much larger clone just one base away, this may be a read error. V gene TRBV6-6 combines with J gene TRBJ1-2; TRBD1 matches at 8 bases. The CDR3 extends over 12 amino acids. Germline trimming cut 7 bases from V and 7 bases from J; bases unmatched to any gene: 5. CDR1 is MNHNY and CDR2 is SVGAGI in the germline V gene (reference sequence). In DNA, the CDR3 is TGTGCCAGCACCAGACAGGGGTTTGGCTACACCTTC. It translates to CASTRQGFGYTF.

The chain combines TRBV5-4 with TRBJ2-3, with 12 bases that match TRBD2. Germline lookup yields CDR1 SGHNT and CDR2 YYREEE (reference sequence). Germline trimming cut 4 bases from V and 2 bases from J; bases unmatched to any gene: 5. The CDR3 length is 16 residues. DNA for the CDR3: TGTGCCAGCAGCCAGGGACTAGCGGGCCCCACAGATACGCAGTATTTT. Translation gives CASSQGLAGPTDTQYF.

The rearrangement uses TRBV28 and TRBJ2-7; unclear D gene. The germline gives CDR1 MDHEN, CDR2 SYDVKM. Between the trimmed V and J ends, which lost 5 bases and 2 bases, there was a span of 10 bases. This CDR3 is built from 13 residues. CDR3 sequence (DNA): TGTGCCAGCAGTATCGGACCTACCTACGAGCAGTACTTC. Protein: CASSIGPTYEQYF.

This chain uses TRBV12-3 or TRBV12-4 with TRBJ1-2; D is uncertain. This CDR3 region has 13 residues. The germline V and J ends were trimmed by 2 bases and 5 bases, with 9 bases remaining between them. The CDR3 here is CASSLPKGYGYTF. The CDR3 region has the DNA TGTGCCAGCAGTTTACCCAAAGGGTATGGCTACACCTTC.

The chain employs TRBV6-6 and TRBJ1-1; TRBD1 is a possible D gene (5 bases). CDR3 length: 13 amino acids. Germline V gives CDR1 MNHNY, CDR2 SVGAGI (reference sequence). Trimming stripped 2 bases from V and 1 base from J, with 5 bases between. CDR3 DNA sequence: TGTGCCAGCAGTTACAGGGGGAACACTGAAGCTTTCTTT. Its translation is CASSYRGNTEAFF.

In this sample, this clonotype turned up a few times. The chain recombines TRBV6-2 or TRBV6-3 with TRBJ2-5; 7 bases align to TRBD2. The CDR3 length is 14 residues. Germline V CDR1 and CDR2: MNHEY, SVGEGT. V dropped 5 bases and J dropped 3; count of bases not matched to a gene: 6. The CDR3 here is CASSPSAGEETQYF. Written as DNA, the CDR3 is TGTGCCAGCAGTCCTTCGGCGGGGGAAGAGACCCAGTACTTC.

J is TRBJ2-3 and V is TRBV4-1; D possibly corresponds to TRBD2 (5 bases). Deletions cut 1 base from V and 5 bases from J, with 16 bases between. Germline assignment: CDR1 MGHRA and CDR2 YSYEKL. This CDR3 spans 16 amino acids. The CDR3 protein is CASSQARARGLDTQYF. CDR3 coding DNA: TGCGCCAGCAGCCAAGCCCGGGCCCGGGGATTAGATACGCAGTATTTT.

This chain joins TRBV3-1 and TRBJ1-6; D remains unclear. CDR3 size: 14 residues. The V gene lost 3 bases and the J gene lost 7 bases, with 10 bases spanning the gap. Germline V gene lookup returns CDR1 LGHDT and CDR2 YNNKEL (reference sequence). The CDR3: CASSQGSPNSPLHF. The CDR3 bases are TGTGCCAGCAGCCAGGGCAGCCCGAATTCACCCCTCCACTTT.

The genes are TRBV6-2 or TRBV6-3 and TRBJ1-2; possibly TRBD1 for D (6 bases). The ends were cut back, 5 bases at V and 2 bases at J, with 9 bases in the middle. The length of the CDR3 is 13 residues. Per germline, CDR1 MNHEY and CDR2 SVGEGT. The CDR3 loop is CASSRTVNYGYTF. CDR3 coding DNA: TGTGCCAGCAGTAGGACAGTGAACTATGGCTACACCTTC.

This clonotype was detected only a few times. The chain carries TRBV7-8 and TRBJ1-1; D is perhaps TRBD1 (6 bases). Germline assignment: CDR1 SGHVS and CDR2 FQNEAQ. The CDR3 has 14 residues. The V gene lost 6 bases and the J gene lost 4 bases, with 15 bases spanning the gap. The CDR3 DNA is TGTGCCAGCAGTACGGGGACACTGGGCACTGAAGCTTTCTTT. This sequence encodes CASSTGTLGTEAFF.

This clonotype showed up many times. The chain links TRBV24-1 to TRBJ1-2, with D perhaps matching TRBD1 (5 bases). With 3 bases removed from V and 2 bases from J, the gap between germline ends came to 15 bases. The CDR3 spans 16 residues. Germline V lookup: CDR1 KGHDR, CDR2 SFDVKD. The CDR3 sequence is CATSDPRGGKNYGYTF. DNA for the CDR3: TGTGCCACCAGTGATCCGCGGGGCGGGAAAAACTATGGCTACACCTTC.

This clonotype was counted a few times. Here the CDR3 reads CASSPRPPGQGLYEQYF. Here the CDR3 DNA reads TGTGCCAGCAGTCCTCGACCCCCGGGACAGGGCCTCTACGAGCAGTACTTC. This chain joins TRBV5-5 and TRBJ2-7; 9 nucleotides line up with TRBD1. The germline gives CDR1 SGHKS, CDR2 YYEKEE (reference sequence). V lost 5 bases and J lost 3; bases outside the gene matches: 15. The CDR3 sequence is 17 residues long.

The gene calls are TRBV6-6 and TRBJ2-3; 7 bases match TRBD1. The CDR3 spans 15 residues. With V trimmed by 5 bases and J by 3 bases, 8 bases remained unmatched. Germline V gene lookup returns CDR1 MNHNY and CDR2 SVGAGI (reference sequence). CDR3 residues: CASSREQGWTDTQYF. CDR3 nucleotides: TGTGCCAGCAGTCGGGAACAGGGGTGGACAGATACGCAGTATTTT.

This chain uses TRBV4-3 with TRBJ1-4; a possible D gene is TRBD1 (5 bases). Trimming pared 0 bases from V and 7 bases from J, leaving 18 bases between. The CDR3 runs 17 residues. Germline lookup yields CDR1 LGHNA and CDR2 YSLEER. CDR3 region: CASSQDLAAGRAEKLFF. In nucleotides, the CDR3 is TGCGCCAGCAGCCAAGATCTCGCGGCAGGGCGGGCTGAAAAACTGTTTTTT.

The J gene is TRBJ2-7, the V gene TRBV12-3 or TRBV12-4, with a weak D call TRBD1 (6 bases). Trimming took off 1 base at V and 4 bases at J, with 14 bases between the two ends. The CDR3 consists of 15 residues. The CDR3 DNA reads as TGTGCCAGCAGTTTAGTCAGGGGTGGGGAGTACGAGCAGTACTTC. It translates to CASSLVRGGEYEQYF.

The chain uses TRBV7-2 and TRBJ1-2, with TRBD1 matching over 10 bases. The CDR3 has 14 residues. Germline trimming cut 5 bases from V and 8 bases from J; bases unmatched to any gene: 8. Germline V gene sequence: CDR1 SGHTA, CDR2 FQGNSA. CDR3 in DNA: TGTGCCAGCAGCCTACGACAGGGGGCGTCGGGCTACACCTTC. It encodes CASSLRQGASGYTF.

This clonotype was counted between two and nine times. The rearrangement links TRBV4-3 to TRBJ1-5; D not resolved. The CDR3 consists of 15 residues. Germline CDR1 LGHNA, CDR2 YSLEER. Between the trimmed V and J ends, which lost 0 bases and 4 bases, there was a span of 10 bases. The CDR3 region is CASSQEGRGNQPQHF. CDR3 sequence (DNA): TGCGCCAGCAGCCAAGAAGGACGGGGAAATCAGCCCCAGCATTTT.

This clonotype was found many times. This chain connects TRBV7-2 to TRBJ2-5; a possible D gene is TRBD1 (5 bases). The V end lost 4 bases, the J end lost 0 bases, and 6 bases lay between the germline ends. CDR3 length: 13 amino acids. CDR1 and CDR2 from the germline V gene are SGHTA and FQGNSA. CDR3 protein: CASSSGYQETQYF. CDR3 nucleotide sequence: TGTGCCAGCAGCTCAGGGTACCAAGAGACCCAGTACTTC.

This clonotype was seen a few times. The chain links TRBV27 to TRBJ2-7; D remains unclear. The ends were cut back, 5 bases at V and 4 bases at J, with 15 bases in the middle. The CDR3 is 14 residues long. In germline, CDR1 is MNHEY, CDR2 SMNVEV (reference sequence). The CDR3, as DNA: TGTGCCAGCAGTCCCACTCGACACTCTTACGAGCAGTACTTC. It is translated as CASSPTRHSYEQYF.

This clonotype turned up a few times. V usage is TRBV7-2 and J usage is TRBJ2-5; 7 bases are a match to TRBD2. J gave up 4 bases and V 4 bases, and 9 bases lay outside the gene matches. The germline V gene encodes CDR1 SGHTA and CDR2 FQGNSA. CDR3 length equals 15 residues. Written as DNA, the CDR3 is TGTGCCAGCAGCTCAAATGGACTAGTCACAGAGACCCAGTACTTC. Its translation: CASSSNGLVTETQYF.

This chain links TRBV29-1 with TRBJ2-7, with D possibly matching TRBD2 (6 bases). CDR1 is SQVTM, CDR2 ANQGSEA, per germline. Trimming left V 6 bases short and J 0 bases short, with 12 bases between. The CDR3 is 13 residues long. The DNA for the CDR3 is TGCAGCGTGGCCCCCGGGGGCTCCTACGAGCAGTACTTC. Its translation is CSVAPGGSYEQYF.

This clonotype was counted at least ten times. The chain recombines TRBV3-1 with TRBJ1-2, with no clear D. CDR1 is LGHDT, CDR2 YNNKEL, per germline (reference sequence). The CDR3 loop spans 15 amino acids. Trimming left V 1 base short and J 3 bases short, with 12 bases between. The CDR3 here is CASSQGGGAHYGYTF. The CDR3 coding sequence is TGTGCCAGCAGCCAAGGGGGAGGTGCCCACTATGGCTACACCTTC.

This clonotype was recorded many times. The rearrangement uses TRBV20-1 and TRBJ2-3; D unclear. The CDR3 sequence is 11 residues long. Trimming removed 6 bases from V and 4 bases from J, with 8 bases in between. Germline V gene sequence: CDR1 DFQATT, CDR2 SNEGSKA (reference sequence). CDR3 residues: CSAAIADTQYF. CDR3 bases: TGCAGTGCAGCCATAGCAGATACGCAGTATTTT.

The CDR3 nucleotides read TGTGCCAGCAGCCAAAACAGGGGTGGTTCACCCCTCCACTTT. This gives the protein CASSQNRGGSPLHF. The chain joins TRBV5-5 to TRBJ1-6; TRBD1 matches 7 bases. Germline CDR1 and CDR2: SGHKS and YYEKEE (reference sequence). The CDR3 sequence is 14 residues long. Trimming took 4 bases from V and 9 from J; bases not matched to a gene: 7.

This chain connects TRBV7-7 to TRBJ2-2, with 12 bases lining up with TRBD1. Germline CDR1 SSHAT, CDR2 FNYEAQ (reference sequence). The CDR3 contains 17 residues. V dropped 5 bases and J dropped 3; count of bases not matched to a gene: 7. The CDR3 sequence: CASSRQGQGAYTGELFF. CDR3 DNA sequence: TGTGCCAGCAGCCGCCAGGGACAGGGGGCTTACACCGGGGAGCTGTTTTTT.

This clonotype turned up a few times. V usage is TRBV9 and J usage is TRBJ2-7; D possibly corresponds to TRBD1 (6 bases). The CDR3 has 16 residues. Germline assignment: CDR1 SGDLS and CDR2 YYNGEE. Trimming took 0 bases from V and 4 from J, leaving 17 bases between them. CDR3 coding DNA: TGTGCCAGCAGCGTAGGGGGACATGTCGTGTCTTACGAGCAGTACTTC. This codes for CASSVGGHVVSYEQYF. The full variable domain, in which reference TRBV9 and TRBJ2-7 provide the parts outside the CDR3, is DSGVTQTPKHLITATGQRVTLRCSPRSGDLSVYWYQQSLDQGLQFLIQYYNGEERAKGNILERFSAQQFPDLHSELNLSSLELGDSALYFCASSVGGHVVSYEQYFGPGTRLTVT.

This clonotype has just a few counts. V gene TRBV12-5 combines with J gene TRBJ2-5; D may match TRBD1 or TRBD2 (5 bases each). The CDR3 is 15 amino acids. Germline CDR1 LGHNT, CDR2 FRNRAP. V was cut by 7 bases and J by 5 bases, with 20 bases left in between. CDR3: CASEDGAGARETQYF. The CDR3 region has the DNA TGTGCTAGTGAAGATGGAGCCGGGGCGCGGGAGACCCAGTACTTC.

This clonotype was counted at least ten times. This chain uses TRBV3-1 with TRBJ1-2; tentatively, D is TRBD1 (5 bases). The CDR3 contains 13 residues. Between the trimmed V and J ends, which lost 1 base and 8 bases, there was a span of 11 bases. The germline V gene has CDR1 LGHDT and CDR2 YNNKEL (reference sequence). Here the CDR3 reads CASSQGQREGYTF. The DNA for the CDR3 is TGTGCCAGCAGCCAAGGACAGAGAGAGGGCTACACCTTC.